This section outlines one T cell receptor (beta chain) sequence together with its context. Its specificity is unknown. Trimming cost V 3 bases and J 3 bases, with 16 bases left between them. From germline, CDR1 is SGHNT and CDR2 YENEEA. This CDR3 region has 16 residues. The record originates from a study of shared clonotypes between healthy human individuals. Study-wide points: Clonotypes that were shared across a few donors made up around 5.5% of naive CD4 clonotypes.

Profiling relied on immunoSEQ multiplex PCR, and the TCRdb table lists in-frame clones only, not all of them. The repertoire holds some 580,000 clones, roughly 97% seen once, with 0.045% to 0.07% in the top ten. The genes are TRBV11-3 and TRBJ2-3; D not certain. Material for sequencing was naive CD4+ T cells sorted from blood. This sample's subset: CD45RA+ positively selected. The clonotype originates from a woman aged 25 to 39 in good health. CDR3 amino acids: CASSFSLDVGTDTQYF. The CDR3, as DNA: TGTGCCAGCAGCTTTAGTCTAGATGTCGGTACAGATACGCAGTATTTT.